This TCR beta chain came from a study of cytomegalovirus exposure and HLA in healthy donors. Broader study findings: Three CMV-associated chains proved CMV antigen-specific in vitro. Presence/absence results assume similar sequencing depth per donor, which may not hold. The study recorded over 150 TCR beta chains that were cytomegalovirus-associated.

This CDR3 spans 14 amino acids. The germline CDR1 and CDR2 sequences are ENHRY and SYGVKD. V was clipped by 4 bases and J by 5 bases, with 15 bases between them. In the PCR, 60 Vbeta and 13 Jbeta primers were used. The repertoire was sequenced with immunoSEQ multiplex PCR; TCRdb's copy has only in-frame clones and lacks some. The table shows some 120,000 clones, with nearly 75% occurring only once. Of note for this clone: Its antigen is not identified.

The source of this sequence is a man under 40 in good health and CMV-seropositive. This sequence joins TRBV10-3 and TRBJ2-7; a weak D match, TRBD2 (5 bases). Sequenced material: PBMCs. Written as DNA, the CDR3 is TGTGCCATCAGTGTCGCCCGGGGTAACAACGAGCAGTACTTC. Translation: CAISVARGNNEQYF.